This T cell receptor beta chain was sequenced for a study of technical replicates of blood from a handful of donors. The germline CDR1 and CDR2 sequences are SGHVS and FNYEAQ. The CDR3 has 13 residues. V lost 4 bases and J lost 0, with 6 bases in between. The method was immunoSEQ multiplex PCR; TCRdb's version includes in-frame clones alone and lacks a portion of them. The sample lists 70,000 or so clones; 80% to 90% were seen once. The sequencing input was PBMCs. The rearrangement joins TRBV7-6 to TRBJ1-1, with a tentative D call TRBD1 (6 bases). This receptor was identified in a human donor in good health. Some clones in this sample may be carry-over from other donors' samples. CDR3 region: CASSWTVNTEAFF. The CDR3 DNA sequence: TGTGCCAGCAGCTGGACAGTGAACACTGAAGCTTTCTTT.